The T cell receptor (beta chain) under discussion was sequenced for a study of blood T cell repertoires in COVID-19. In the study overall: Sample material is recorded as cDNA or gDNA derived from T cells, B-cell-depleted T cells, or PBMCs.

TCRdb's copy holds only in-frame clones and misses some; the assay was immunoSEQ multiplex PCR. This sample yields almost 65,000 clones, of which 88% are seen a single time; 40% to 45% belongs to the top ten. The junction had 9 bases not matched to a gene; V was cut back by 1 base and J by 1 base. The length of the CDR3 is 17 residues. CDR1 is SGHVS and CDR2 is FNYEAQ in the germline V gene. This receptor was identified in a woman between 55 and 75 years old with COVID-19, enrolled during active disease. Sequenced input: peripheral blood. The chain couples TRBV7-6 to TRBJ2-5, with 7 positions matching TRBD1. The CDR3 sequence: CASSLGQGLNPQETQYF. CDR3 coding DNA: TGTGCCAGCAGCTTAGGACAGGGCTTAAACCCCCAAGAGACCCAGTACTTC.